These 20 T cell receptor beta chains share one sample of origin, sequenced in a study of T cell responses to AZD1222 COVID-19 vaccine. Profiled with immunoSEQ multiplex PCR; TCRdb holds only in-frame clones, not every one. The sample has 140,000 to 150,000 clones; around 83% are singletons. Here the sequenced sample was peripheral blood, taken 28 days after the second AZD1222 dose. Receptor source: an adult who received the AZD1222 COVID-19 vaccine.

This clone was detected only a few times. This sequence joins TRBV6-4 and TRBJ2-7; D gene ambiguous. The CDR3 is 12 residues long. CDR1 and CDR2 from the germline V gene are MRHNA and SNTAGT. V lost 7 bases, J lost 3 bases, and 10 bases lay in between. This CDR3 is CASTRPGYEQYF. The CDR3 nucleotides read TGTGCCAGCACCCGACCCGGCTACGAGCAGTACTTC.

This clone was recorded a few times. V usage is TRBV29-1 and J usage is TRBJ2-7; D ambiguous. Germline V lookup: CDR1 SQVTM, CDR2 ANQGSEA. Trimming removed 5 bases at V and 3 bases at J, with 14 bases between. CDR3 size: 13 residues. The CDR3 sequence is CSVRESWGYEQYF. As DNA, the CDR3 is TGCAGCGTTCGTGAGTCTTGGGGCTACGAGCAGTACTTC.

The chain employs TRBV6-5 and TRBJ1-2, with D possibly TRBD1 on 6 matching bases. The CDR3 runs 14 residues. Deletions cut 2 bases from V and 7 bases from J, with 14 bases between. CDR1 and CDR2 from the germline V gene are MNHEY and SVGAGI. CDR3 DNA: TGTGCCAGCAGTTACGGGGGGCCCGGTGGTGGCTACACCTTC. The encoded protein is CASSYGGPGGGYTF.

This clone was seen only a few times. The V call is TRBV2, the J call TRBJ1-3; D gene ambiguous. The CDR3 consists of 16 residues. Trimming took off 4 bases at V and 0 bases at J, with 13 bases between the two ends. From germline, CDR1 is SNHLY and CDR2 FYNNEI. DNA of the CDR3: TGTGCCAGCAGTGGCGGGCGGGTTTACTCTGGAAACACCATATATTTT. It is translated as CASSGGRVYSGNTIYF. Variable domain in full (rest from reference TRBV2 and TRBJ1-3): EPEVTQTPSHQVTQMGQEVILRCVPISNHLYFYWYRQILGQKVEFLVSFYNNEISEKSEIFDDQFSVERPDGSNFTLKIRSTKLEDSAMYFCASSGGRVYSGNTIYFGEGSWLTVV.

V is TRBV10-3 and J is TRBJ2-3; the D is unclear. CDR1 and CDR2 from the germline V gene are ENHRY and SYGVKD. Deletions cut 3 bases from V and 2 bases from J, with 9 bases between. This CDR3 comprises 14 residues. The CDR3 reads CAISDFGDTDTQYF. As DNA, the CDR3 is TGTGCCATCAGTGATTTCGGAGACACAGATACGCAGTATTTT.

The CDR3 DNA is TGCGCCAGCAGCCTCCAGCGGGGTTACAATGAGCAGTTCTTC. It encodes CASSLQRGYNEQFF. The V call is TRBV4-1, the J call TRBJ2-1; 7 bases map to TRBD2. V trimming: 4 bases; J trimming: 4 bases; junction bases outside the gene matches: 4. Germline V CDR1 and CDR2: MGHRA, YSYEKL. The CDR3 is made up of 14 amino acids.

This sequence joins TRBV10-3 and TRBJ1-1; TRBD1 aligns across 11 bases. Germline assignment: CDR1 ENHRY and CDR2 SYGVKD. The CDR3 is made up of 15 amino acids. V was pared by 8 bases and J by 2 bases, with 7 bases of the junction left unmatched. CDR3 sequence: CAIGGQGAGNTEAFF. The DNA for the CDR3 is TGTGCCATCGGTGGACAGGGGGCGGGCAACACTGAAGCTTTCTTT.

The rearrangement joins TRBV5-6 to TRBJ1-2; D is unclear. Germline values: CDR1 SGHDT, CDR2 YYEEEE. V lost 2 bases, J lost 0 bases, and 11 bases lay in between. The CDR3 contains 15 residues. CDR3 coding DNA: TGTGCCAGCAGCTTCTCCTCGACGCCTAACTATGGCTACACCTTC. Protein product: CASSFSSTPNYGYTF. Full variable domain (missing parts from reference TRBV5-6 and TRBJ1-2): DAGVTQSPTHLIKTRGQQVTLRCSPKSGHDTVSWYQQALGQGPQFIFQYYEEEERQRGNFPDRFSGHQFPNYSSELNVNALLLGDSALYLCASSFSSTPNYGYTFGSGTRLTVV.

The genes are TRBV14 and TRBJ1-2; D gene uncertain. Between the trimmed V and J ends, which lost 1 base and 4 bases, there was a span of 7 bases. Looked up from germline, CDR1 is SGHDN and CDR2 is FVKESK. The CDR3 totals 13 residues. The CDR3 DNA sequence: TGTGCCAGCAGCCAAGTAGATACCTATGGCTACACCTTC. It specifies CASSQVDTYGYTF.

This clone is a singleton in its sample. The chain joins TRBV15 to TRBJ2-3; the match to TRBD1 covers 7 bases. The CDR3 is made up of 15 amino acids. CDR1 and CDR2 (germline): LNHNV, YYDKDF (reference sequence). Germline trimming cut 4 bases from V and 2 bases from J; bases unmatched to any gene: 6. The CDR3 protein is CATSTDRDNTDTQYF. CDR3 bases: TGTGCCACCAGCACCGACAGGGACAACACAGATACGCAGTATTTT.

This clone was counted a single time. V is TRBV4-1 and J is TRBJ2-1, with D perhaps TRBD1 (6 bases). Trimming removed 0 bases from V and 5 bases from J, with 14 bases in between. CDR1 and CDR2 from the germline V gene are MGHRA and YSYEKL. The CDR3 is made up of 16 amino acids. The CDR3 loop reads CASSQDGTRGNNEQFF. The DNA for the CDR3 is TGCGCCAGCAGCCAAGACGGGACCAGGGGAAACAATGAGCAGTTCTTC.

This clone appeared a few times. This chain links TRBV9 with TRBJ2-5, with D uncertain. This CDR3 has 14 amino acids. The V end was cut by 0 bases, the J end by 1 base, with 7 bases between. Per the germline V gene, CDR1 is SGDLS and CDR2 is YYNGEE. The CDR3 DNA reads TGTGCCAGCAGCGTAGAACAAATCCAAGAGACCCAGTACTTC. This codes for CASSVEQIQETQYF.

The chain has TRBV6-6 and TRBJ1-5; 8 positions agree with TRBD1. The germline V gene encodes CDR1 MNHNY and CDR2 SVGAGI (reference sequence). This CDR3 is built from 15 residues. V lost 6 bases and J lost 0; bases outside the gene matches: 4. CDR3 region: CASSLGQDSNQPQHF. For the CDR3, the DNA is TGTGCCAGCAGCCTGGGACAGGATAGCAATCAGCCCCAGCATTTT.

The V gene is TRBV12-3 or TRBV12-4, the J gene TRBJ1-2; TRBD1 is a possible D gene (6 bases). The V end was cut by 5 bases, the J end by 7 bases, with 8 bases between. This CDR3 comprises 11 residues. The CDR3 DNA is TGTGCCAGCAGTATCAGGGGTGGCTACACCTTC. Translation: CASSIRGGYTF.

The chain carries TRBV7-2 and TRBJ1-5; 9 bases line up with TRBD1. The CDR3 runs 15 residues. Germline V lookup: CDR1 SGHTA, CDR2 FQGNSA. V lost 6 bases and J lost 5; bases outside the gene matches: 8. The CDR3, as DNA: TGTGCCAGCAGTCCCGACAGGGGGAGTCATCAGCCCCAGCATTTT. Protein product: CASSPDRGSHQPQHF.

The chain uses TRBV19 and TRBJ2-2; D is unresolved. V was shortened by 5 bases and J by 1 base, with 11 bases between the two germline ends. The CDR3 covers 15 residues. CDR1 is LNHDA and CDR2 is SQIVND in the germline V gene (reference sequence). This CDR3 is CASSHGRENTGELFF. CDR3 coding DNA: TGTGCCAGTAGTCATGGAAGGGAGAACACCGGGGAGCTGTTTTTT.

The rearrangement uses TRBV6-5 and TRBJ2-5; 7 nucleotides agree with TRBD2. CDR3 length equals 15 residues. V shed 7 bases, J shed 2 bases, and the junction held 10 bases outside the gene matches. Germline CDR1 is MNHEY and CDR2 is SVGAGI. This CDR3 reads CASNPSGARQETQYF. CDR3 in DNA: TGTGCCAGCAACCCCAGCGGGGCCCGTCAAGAGACCCAGTACTTC.

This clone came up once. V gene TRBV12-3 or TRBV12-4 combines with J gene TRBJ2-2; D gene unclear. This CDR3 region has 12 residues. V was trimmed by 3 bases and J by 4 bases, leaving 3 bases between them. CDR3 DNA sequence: TGTGCCAGCAGTTTGACCACCGGGGAGCTGTTTTTT. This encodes CASSLTTGELFF.

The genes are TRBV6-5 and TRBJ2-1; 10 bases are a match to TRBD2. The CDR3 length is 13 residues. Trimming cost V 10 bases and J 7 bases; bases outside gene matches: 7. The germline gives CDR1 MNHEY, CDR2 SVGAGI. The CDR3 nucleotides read TGTGCCACTAAGAGCGGGGGGGGAAATGAGCAGTTCTTC. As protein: CATKSGGGNEQFF.

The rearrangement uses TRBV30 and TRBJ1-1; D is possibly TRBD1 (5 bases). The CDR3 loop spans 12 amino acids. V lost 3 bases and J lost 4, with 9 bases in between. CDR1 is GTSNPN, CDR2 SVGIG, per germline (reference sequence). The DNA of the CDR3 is TGTGCCTGGAGAAGGGACGTCACTGAAGCTTTCTTT. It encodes CAWRRDVTEAFF.